Listed here are 3 T cell receptor beta chains from one sample, sequenced in a study. Clones were read by immunoSEQ multiplex PCR, and TCRdb kept only the in-frame ones, dropping some. The table has some 48,000 clones, 90% to 95% seen once; the top ten hold about 10%. The sequenced material came from PBMCs. Receptors originate from a man aged 35 to 55 with rheumatoid arthritis.

The chain carries TRBV28 and TRBJ2-7, with TRBD1 matching over 8 bases. The V and J ends lost 7 bases and 4 bases, in that order; junction bases with no gene match: 9. The CDR3 runs 14 residues. CDR1 and CDR2 from the germline V gene are MDHEN and SYDVKM. CDR3 in amino acids: CASTFGTGPYEQYF. The CDR3 DNA sequence: TGTGCCAGCACCTTCGGGACAGGACCTTACGAGCAGTACTTC.

The rearrangement uses TRBV11-3 and TRBJ1-5; 10 bases are a match to TRBD1. The V segment lost 3 bases and the J segment 2 bases; nucleotides outside the gene matches: 10. Germline V gene lookup returns CDR1 SGHNT and CDR2 YENEEA. There are 18 residues in the CDR3. The CDR3 reads CASSFGTGEGVGNQPQHF. The CDR3 region has the DNA TGTGCCAGCAGCTTCGGGACAGGGGAGGGAGTTGGCAATCAGCCCCAGCATTTT.

V usage is TRBV28 and J usage is TRBJ2-2, with a tentative D call TRBD2 (5 bases). The CDR3 is made up of 13 amino acids. Looked up from germline, CDR1 is MDHEN and CDR2 is SYDVKM. Deletions cut 11 bases from V and 3 bases from J, with 13 bases between. The CDR3 DNA is TGTGCCGCCGGGGTCAGGTACACCGGGGAGCTGTTTTTT. Its translation: CAAGVRYTGELFF. The full variable domain, rest sourced from reference TRBV28 and TRBJ2-2, is DVKVTQSSRYLVKRTGEKVFLECVQDMDHENMFWYRQDPGLGLRLIYFSYDVKMKEKGDIPEGYSVSREKKERFSLILESASTNQTSMYLCAAGVRYTGELFFGEGSRLTVL.